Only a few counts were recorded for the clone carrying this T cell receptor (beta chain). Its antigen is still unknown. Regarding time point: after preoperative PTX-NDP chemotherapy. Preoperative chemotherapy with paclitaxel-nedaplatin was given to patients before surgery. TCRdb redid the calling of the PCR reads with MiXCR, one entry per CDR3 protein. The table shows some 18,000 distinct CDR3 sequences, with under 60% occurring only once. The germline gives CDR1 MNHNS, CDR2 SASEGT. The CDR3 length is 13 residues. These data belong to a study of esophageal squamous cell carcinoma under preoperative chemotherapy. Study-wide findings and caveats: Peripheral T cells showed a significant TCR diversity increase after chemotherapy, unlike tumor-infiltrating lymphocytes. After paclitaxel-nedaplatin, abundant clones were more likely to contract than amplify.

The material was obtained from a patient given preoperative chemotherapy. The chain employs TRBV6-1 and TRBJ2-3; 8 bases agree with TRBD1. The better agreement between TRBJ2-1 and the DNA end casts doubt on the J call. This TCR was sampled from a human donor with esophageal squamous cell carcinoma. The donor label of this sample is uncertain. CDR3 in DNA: TGTGCCAGCAGGATGACAGGGGAGGACGAGCAGTTCTTC. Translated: CASRMTGEDEQFF.